The rows below give T cell receptor beta chains drawn from one sample of a study of lymphopenia after photon versus proton radiotherapy. Sequencing was performed with immunoSEQ multiplex PCR; in TCRdb, only in-frame clones are kept and a portion is missing. The sample contains about 19,000 clones, 75% to 95% of which appear only once. Here the sequenced sample was peripheral blood, taken from a patient treated with photon-based radiotherapy. These receptors were collected from a man aged 55 to 69 with pancreatic cancer. Each CDR3 is given with its conserved first and last residue. Fields, in order: D gene, V gene, clone size, J gene, CDR3 protein, CDR3 DNA. A D gene is named only where the DNA matches it firmly. Clone size appears in some rows only: once, few, many, or a class for an expanded clone.

d_call: NA; v_call: TRBV6-6; clone_size: NA; j_call: TRBJ1-6; cdr3_aa: CASSILKGGSSPLHF; cdr3_nt: TGTGCCAGCAGTATACTCAAGGGGGGAAGTTCACCCCTCCACTTT
d_call: NA; v_call: TRBV12-5; clone_size: NA; j_call: TRBJ1-1; cdr3_aa: CASGSGTAYTEAFF; cdr3_nt: TGTGCTAGTGGTTCTGGAACAGCGTACACTGAAGCTTTCTTT
d_call: TRBD1; v_call: TRBV4-2; clone_size: NA; j_call: TRBJ1-2; cdr3_aa: CASSLEMGQGNGYTF; cdr3_nt: TGTGCCAGCAGCTTGGAAATGGGACAGGGAAATGGCTACACCTTC
d_call: NA; v_call: TRBV13; clone_size: few; j_call: TRBJ2-7; cdr3_aa: CASSTSSLNEQYF; cdr3_nt: TGTGCCAGCAGTACTAGCAGTCTAAACGAGCAGTACTTC
d_call: NA; v_call: TRBV11-2; clone_size: NA; j_call: TRBJ1-1; cdr3_aa: CASSLAWGQLNTEAFF; cdr3_nt: TGTGCCAGCAGCTTAGCTTGGGGGCAGCTAAACACTGAAGCTTTCTTT
d_call: NA; v_call: TRBV5-4; clone_size: NA; j_call: TRBJ1-1; cdr3_aa: CASSLNTEAFF; cdr3_nt: TGTGCCAGCAGCTTAAACACTGAAGCTTTCTTT
d_call: TRBD1; v_call: TRBV4-3; clone_size: NA; j_call: TRBJ1-1; cdr3_aa: CAATGGRGTEAFF; cdr3_nt: TGCGCCGCCACAGGGGGGCGGGGCACTGAAGCTTTCTTT
d_call: NA; v_call: TRBV7-2; clone_size: NA; j_call: TRBJ2-1; cdr3_aa: CASGSQMYYNEQFF; cdr3_nt: TGTGCCAGTGGGAGTCAGATGTATTACAATGAGCAGTTCTTC
d_call: NA; v_call: TRBV10-3; clone_size: NA; j_call: TRBJ1-1; cdr3_aa: CAILDSTGGTEAFF; cdr3_nt: TGTGCCATCCTAGATTCAACCGGGGGCACTGAAGCTTTCTTT
d_call: NA; v_call: TRBV7-6; clone_size: NA; j_call: TRBJ2-7; cdr3_aa: CASSPGAYYEQYF; cdr3_nt: TGTGCCAGCAGCCCTGGGGCCTACTACGAGCAGTACTTC
d_call: NA; v_call: TRBV7-8; clone_size: NA; j_call: TRBJ2-7; cdr3_aa: CASSRPTPLGSTYEQYF; cdr3_nt: TGTGCCAGCAGCCGACCCACTCCTTTGGGTAGTACCTACGAGCAGTACTTC
d_call: TRBD1; v_call: TRBV27; clone_size: NA; j_call: TRBJ1-2; cdr3_aa: CASSGRTGVPTPYGYTF; cdr3_nt: TGTGCCAGCAGTGGTCGGACAGGGGTCCCAACCCCCTATGGCTACACCTTC
d_call: NA; v_call: TRBV2; clone_size: once; j_call: TRBJ1-1; cdr3_aa: CASTRGNRNTEAFF; cdr3_nt: TGTGCCAGCACCCGAGGAAATAGGAACACTGAAGCTTTCTTT
d_call: NA; v_call: TRBV6-5; clone_size: NA; j_call: TRBJ2-7; cdr3_aa: CASHTTGSYEQYF; cdr3_nt: TGTGCCAGCCATACGACAGGCTCCTACGAGCAGTACTTC
d_call: NA; v_call: TRBV18; clone_size: NA; j_call: TRBJ1-4; cdr3_aa: CASSPYGRRTNEKLFF; cdr3_nt: TGTGCCAGCTCACCATACGGGCGGCGAACAAATGAAAAACTGTTTTTT
d_call: TRBD2; v_call: TRBV13; clone_size: NA; j_call: TRBJ2-7; cdr3_aa: CASSPRGRRGVSYEQYF; cdr3_nt: TGTGCCAGCAGCCCCCGGGGGCGGCGGGGGGTCTCCTACGAGCAGTACTTC